These 28 T cell receptor beta chains came from one sample sequenced in a study of blood T cell repertoires in COVID-19. Sequencing was performed with immunoSEQ multiplex PCR; in TCRdb, only in-frame clones are kept and a portion is missing. The data hold some 120,000 clones, with 85% observed a single time. Sequencing input: peripheral blood. The receptors stem from a human donor in a cohort sampled during active COVID-19.

This chain links TRBV9 with TRBJ2-3, with D perhaps TRBD2 (6 bases). Germline V gene data show CDR1 as SGDLS and CDR2 as YYNGEE. V dropped 4 bases and J dropped 3 bases, with 18 bases sitting between them. The CDR3 consists of 16 residues. CDR3 sequence (DNA): TGTGCCAGCAGCACTACCGACGGGACTCTTACAGATACGCAGTATTTT. This gives the protein CASSTTDGTLTDTQYF.

J is TRBJ2-1 and V is TRBV6-1; 9 positions match TRBD2. The CDR3 extends over 17 amino acids. V dropped 2 bases and J dropped 4; count of bases not matched to a gene: 9. Looked up from germline, CDR1 is MNHNS and CDR2 is SASEGT. Here the CDR3 DNA reads TGTGCCAGCAGTGAAAAGGGCGGGGGGGCCCTTTACAATGAGCAGTTCTTC. This gives the protein CASSEKGGGALYNEQFF.

The count of this clone is one. The genes are TRBV10-2 and TRBJ2-7, with D perhaps TRBD2 (6 bases). Germline V gene sequence: CDR1 WSHSY, CDR2 SAAADI. CDR3 length: 13 amino acids. The germline V and J ends were trimmed by 2 bases and 3 bases, with 8 bases remaining between them. The CDR3 region has the DNA TGCGCCAGCAGTGAGGCGGGGAACTACGAGCAGTACGTC. Protein product: CASSEAGNYEQYV.

The chain employs TRBV6-1 and TRBJ2-1; D is perhaps TRBD2 (5 bases). The CDR3 consists of 17 residues. Trimming cost V 0 bases and J 3 bases, with 15 bases left between them. Germline CDR1 reads MNHNS; CDR2 reads SASEGT. The CDR3 sequence: CASSEARLAQNYNEQFF. The CDR3 nucleotides are TGTGCCAGCAGTGAAGCTAGGCTAGCCCAGAACTACAATGAGCAGTTCTTC.

This clone was seen a few times. V usage is TRBV5-4 and J usage is TRBJ1-1; possible D gene TRBD1, 5 bases. The germline V and J ends were trimmed by 4 bases and 4 bases, with 11 bases remaining between them. The CDR3 extends over 13 amino acids. The germline gives CDR1 SGHNT, CDR2 YYREEE (reference sequence). The CDR3 DNA follows: TGTGCCAGCAGCACCGGGACTAGCACTGAAGCTTTCTTT. This translates into CASSTGTSTEAFF.

This rearrangement joins TRBV11-2 to TRBJ2-7; 11 bases line up with TRBD2. V was pared by 3 bases and J by 0 bases, with 1 base of the junction left unmatched. From germline, CDR1 is SGHAT and CDR2 FQNNGV. This CDR3 is built from 15 residues. The CDR3 region has the DNA TGTGCCAGCAGCTTCACTAGCGGGAGCTCCTACGAGCAGTACGTC. This encodes CASSFTSGSSYEQYV.

The J gene is TRBJ2-7, the V gene TRBV6-5; 11 bases are shared with TRBD1. CDR1 and CDR2 (germline): MNHEY, SVGAGI. V lost 5 bases and J lost 4; bases outside the gene matches: 7. The CDR3 contains 15 residues. CDR3 region: CASSQRTGGLYEQYF. Here the CDR3 DNA reads TGTGCCAGCAGTCAAAGGACAGGGGGCTTGTACGAGCAGTACTTC.

V usage is TRBV4-3 and J usage is TRBJ2-3; 13 nucleotides match TRBD2. The V gene's germline CDR1 is LGHNA and CDR2 YSLEER. CDR3 length equals 18 residues. J lost 1 base, V lost 1 base, and 5 bases had no gene match. The CDR3: CASSQGLAGGRGTDTQYF. CDR3 sequence (DNA): TGCGCCAGCAGCCAAGGACTAGCGGGAGGCCGGGGCACAGATACGCAGTATTTT.

This clone was seen only a few times. The chain is built from TRBV7-2 and TRBJ2-3; a possible D gene is TRBD2 (6 bases). The CDR3 sequence is 16 residues long. Per the germline V gene, CDR1 is SGHTA and CDR2 is FQGNSA. With 2 bases removed from V and 2 bases from J, the gap between germline ends came to 14 bases. The DNA for the CDR3 is TGTGCCAGCAGCTTAAGCGGGTCTCAATACACAGATACGCAGTATTTT. Its protein is CASSLSGSQYTDTQYF.

The chain has TRBV19 and TRBJ1-3, with a tentative D call TRBD1 (5 bases). The CDR3 sequence is 15 residues long. CDR1 and CDR2 (germline): LNHDA, SQIVND (reference sequence). V was clipped by 5 bases and J by 0 bases, with 11 bases between them. CDR3 sequence (DNA): TGTGCCAGTAGTCGGGGACTCTTCTCTGGAAACACCATATATTTT. Protein sequence: CASSRGLFSGNTIYF.

This chain connects TRBV7-2 to TRBJ1-2; the match to TRBD1 covers 7 bases. V lost 4 bases and J lost 4; bases outside the gene matches: 12. The CDR3 runs to 16 residues. Germline-derived CDR1 and CDR2 are SGHTA and FQGNSA. CDR3 coding DNA: TGTGCCAGCAGCTCAGGGGGACAGCTCATAGTCTATGGCTACACCTTC. Translating gives CASSSGGQLIVYGYTF.

The V gene is TRBV5-1, the J gene TRBJ2-3; 7 bases agree with TRBD1. After removal of 4 bases from V and 5 bases from J, the junction contained 10 bases not matched to a gene. CDR1 is SGHRS and CDR2 is YFSETQ in the germline V gene. This CDR3 has 15 residues. CDR3 amino acids: CASSPLTGRKDTQYF. The DNA for the CDR3 is TGCGCCAGCAGCCCACTGACAGGGCGCAAAGATACGCAGTATTTT.

V and J are TRBV19 and TRBJ1-1; D gene uncertain. Trimming cost V 3 bases and J 0 bases, with 8 bases left between them. The CDR3 is made up of 14 amino acids. Germline CDR1 reads LNHDA; CDR2 reads SQIVND (reference sequence). As DNA, the CDR3 is TGTGCCAGTAGTATTCCTCGTGTGAACACTGAAGCTTTCTTT. Amino acid sequence: CASSIPRVNTEAFF.

The gene calls are TRBV5-4 and TRBJ2-1; 8 bases map to TRBD2. Trimming at V came to 1 base and at J to 7 bases, leaving 7 bases not matched to a gene. This CDR3 contains 15 residues. Germline V gives CDR1 SGHNT, CDR2 YYREEE (reference sequence). The CDR3 loop reads CASSLHGGALNEQFF. CDR3 in DNA: TGTGCCAGCAGCTTGCACGGGGGGGCTTTGAATGAGCAGTTCTTC.

The V gene is TRBV5-1, the J gene TRBJ2-7, with D possibly being TRBD2 (6 bases). The CDR3 runs 18 residues. Germline-derived CDR1 and CDR2 are SGHRS and YFSETQ. V was cut by 2 bases and J by 2 bases, with 23 bases left in between. CDR3 nucleotide sequence: TGCGCCAGCAGCTTAGATATCCGGGACTCAACAGGACCCTACGAGCAGTACTTC. Its translation: CASSLDIRDSTGPYEQYF. The full variable domain, completed using reference TRBV5-1 and TRBJ2-7, is KAGVTQTPRYLIKTRGQQVTLSCSPISGHRSVSWYQQTPGQGLQFLFEYFSETQRNKGNFPGRFSGRQFSNSRSEMNVSTLELGDSALYLCASSLDIRDSTGPYEQYFGPGTRLTVT.

To note about this clone: A read error may account for a junction end that differs from germline. The chain links TRBV10-3 to TRBJ2-1; D may be TRBD1 (6 bases). Germline V gene sequence: CDR1 ENHRY, CDR2 SYGVKD. The CDR3 sequence is 11 residues long. The DNA for the CDR3 is TGTGCCATCAGTGACGGCCAGGGGCGAGTCTTC. Translating gives CAISDGQGRVF.

The CDR3 protein is CASSKATSGGSYNEQFF. The CDR3 DNA is TGCGCCAGCAGCAAAGCGACTAGCGGGGGATCCTACAATGAGCAGTTCTTC. The chain has TRBV5-1 and TRBJ2-1; 12 nucleotides align to TRBD2. This CDR3 has 17 amino acids. Germline V gene sequence: CDR1 SGHRS, CDR2 YFSETQ. V shed 4 bases and J 1 base; nucleotides not matched to a gene: 6.

CDR3 loop: CATKRTGNTEAFF. The CDR3 nucleotides are TGTGCCACCAAAAGGACAGGGAACACTGAAGCTTTCTTT. The V call is TRBV24-1, the J call TRBJ1-1; 7 nucleotides line up with TRBD1. This CDR3 comprises 13 residues. The junction had 3 bases not matched to a gene; V was cut back by 8 bases and J by 1 base. CDR1 is KGHDR and CDR2 is SFDVKD in the germline V gene.

V and J are TRBV30 and TRBJ1-2; D is ambiguous. The germline V and J ends were trimmed by 7 bases and 0 bases, with 15 bases remaining between them. CDR3 length: 14 amino acids. CDR1 is GTSNPN and CDR2 is SVGIG in the germline V gene (reference sequence). The CDR3 nucleotides are TGTGCCTACTCGGGCGGGCCGGCTAACTATGGCTACACCTTC. This encodes CAYSGGPANYGYTF.

This chain joins TRBV7-3 and TRBJ1-2; D is unresolved. The germline CDR1 and CDR2 sequences are SGHTA and FQGTGA. Between the trimmed V and J ends, which lost 3 bases and 5 bases, there was a span of 10 bases. The CDR3 is 13 residues long. CDR3 protein: CASSLRRGYGYTF. The CDR3 bases are TGTGCCAGCAGCTTGAGACGAGGGTATGGCTACACCTTC.

The chain has TRBV11-3 and TRBJ1-6, with TRBD1 as a possible D gene (6 bases). With 8 bases removed from V and 0 bases from J, the gap between germline ends came to 11 bases. The CDR3 contains 15 residues. CDR1 is SGHNT, CDR2 YENEEA, per germline. For the CDR3, the DNA is TGTGCCAGCGGCCAGGGGCGCTCCTATAATTCACCCCTCCACTTT. Encoded protein: CASGQGRSYNSPLHF.

This clone appeared once. DNA of the CDR3: TGTGCCAGCAGCTTCAGGGGCAGCGGAGAGACCCAGTACTTC. Translating gives CASSFRGSGETQYF. The chain combines TRBV5-4 with TRBJ2-5; possible D gene TRBD1, 6 bases. The CDR3 covers 14 residues. The ends were cut back, 2 bases at V and 4 bases at J, with 12 bases in the middle. Germline assignment: CDR1 SGHNT and CDR2 YYREEE (reference sequence). Together with reference TRBV5-4 and TRBJ2-5, the CDR3 gives the full variable domain: ETGVTQSPTHLIKTRGQQVTLRCSSQSGHNTVSWYQQALGQGPQFIFQYYREEENGRGNFPPRFSGLQFPNYSSELNVNALELDDSALYLCASSFRGSGETQYFGPGTRLLVL.

The J gene is TRBJ2-7, the V gene TRBV7-8, with D possibly matching TRBD2 (5 bases). Germline CDR1 and CDR2: SGHVS and FQNEAQ. The ends were cut back, 5 bases at V and 4 bases at J, with 12 bases in the middle. CDR3 size: 13 residues. The CDR3 coding sequence is TGTGCCAGCAGCAAAGGACTGAAGTACGAGCAGTACGTC. It specifies CASSKGLKYEQYV.

CDR3 residues: CATSNTGTSGGAANEQFF. CDR3 nucleotide sequence: TGTGCCACCAGCAATACCGGGACTAGCGGGGGGGCGGCCAATGAGCAGTTCTTC. This chain links TRBV15 with TRBJ2-1; TRBD2 agrees at 16 bases. V lost 4 bases to trimming and J lost 6 bases; unmatched junction nucleotides: 9. This CDR3 region has 18 residues. Looked up from germline, CDR1 is LNHNV and CDR2 is YYDKDF (reference sequence).

CDR3 sequence (DNA): TGCGCCAGCAGTTATAAGACAGATGTAGAGACCCAGTACTTC. Translating gives CASSYKTDVETQYF. The J gene is TRBJ2-5, the V gene TRBV5-1, with D maybe TRBD1 (5 bases). Looked up from germline, CDR1 is SGHRS and CDR2 is YFSETQ. V was pared by 5 bases and J by 4 bases, with 15 bases between. This CDR3 is 14 amino acids long.

The V and J genes are TRBV27 and TRBJ2-3; D is unclear. Between the trimmed V and J ends, which lost 0 bases and 6 bases, there was a span of 10 bases. The germline CDR1 and CDR2 sequences are MNHEY and SMNVEV (reference sequence). This CDR3 is 14 amino acids long. DNA for the CDR3: TGTGCCAGCAGTTTATCTTCGAGTGTCGATACGCAGTATTTT. As protein: CASSLSSSVDTQYF.

The chain employs TRBV6-2 or TRBV6-3 and TRBJ1-2; D is unclear. Per germline, CDR1 MNHEY and CDR2 SVGEGT. The length of the CDR3 is 14 residues. Between the trimmed V and J ends, which lost 4 bases and 1 base, there was a span of 10 bases. CDR3 DNA: TGTGCCAGCAGTTTGGCGGCGCTTAACTATGGCTACACCTTC. It encodes CASSLAALNYGYTF.

This chain joins TRBV18 and TRBJ1-1, with 8 bases that match TRBD1. The CDR3 consists of 13 residues. From germline, CDR1 is KGHSH and CDR2 LQKENI. V shed 3 bases and J 7 bases; nucleotides not matched to a gene: 4. CDR3 DNA sequence: TGTGCCAGCTCACCCCAGGGGGCATATGAAGCTTTCTTT. It translates to CASSPQGAYEAFF.